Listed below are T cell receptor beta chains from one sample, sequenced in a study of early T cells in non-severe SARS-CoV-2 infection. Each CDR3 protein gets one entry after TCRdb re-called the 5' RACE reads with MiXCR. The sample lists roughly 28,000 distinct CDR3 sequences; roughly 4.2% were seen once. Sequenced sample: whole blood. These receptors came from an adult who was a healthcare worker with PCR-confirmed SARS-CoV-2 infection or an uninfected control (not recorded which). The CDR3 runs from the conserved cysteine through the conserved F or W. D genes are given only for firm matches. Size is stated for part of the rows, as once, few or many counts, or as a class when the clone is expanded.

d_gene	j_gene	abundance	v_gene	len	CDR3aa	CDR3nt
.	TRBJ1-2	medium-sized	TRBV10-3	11	CAISGGYGYTF	TGTGCCATCAGCGGGGGTTATGGCTACACCTTC
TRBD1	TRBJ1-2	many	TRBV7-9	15	CASSLVGTGGYGYTF	TGTGCCAGCAGCTTAGTCGGGACAGGGGGCTATGGCTACACCTTC
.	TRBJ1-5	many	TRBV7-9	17	CASSIPLTILSNQPQHF	TGTGCCAGCAGCATTCCATTGACAATACTTAGCAATCAGCCCCAGCATTTT
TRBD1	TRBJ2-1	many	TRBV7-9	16	CASSPRGQGPYNEQFF	TGTGCCAGCAGCCCGAGGGGACAGGGTCCTTACAATGAGCAGTTCTTC
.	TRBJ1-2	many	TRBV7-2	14	CASSLETLNYGYTF	TGTGCCAGCAGCTTAGAAACCCTCAACTATGGCTACACCTTC
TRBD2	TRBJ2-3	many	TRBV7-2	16	CASSSPGGGGTDTQYF	TGTGCCAGCAGCTCCCCCGGCGGGGGGGGCACAGATACGCAGTATTTT
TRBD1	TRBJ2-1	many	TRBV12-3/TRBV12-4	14	CASSRDRAYNEQFF	TGTGCCAGCAGTAGGGACAGGGCCTACAATGAGCAGTTCTTC
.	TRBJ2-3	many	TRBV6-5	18	CASSYESPGLSSTDTQYF	TGTGCCAGCAGTTACGAGAGCCCAGGACTCTCTAGCACAGATACGCAGTATTTT
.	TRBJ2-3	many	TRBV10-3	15	CAVQSRGASTDTQYF	TGTGCCGTTCAGAGTCGGGGGGCTTCCACAGATACGCAGTATTTT
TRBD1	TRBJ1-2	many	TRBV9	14	CASSGTGINYGYTF	TGTGCCAGCAGCGGGACAGGGATTAACTATGGCTACACCTTC
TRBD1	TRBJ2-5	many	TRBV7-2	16	CASSPGQPNFQETQYF	TGTGCCAGCAGCCCGGGACAGCCCAATTTCCAAGAGACCCAGTACTTC
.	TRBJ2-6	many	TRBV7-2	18	CASSYGNRANSGANVLTF	TGTGCCAGCAGCTATGGGAACAGGGCAAACTCTGGGGCCAACGTCCTGACTTTC
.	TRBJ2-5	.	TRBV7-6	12	CASSLGLQTQYF	TGTGCCAGCAGCCTCGGGCTTCAGACCCAGTACTTC
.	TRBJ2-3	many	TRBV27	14	CASSLSISTDTQYF	TGTGCCAGCAGTTTATCGATCAGCACAGATACGCAGTATTTT
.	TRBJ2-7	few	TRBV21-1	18	CASSPKSPSGLLSYEQYF	TGTGCCAGCAGCCCTAAGTCACCCTCAGGGTTACTCTCCTACGAGCAGTACTTC
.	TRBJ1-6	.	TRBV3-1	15	CASSQGNFRTSPLHF	TGTGCCAGCAGCCAGGGGAACTTTCGTACTTCACCCCTCCACTTT
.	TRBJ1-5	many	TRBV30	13	CAWSRDTSQPQHF	TGTGCCTGGAGTAGGGACACTTCTCAGCCCCAGCATTTT
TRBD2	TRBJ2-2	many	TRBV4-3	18	CASSQDYRAGGNTGELFF	TGCGCCAGCAGCCAAGATTATCGAGCGGGGGGCAACACCGGGGAGCTGTTTTTT
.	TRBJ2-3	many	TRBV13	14	CASSSPPHTDTQYF	TGTGCCAGCAGCTCCCCCCCCCACACAGATACGCAGTATTTT
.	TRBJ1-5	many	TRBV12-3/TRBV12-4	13	CASSLSFDQPQHF	TGTGCCAGCAGTCTGTCCTTCGATCAGCCCCAGCATTTT
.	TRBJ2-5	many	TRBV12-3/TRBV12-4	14	CASSTDREGETQYF	TGTGCCAGCAGCACTGACAGGGAGGGAGAGACCCAGTACTTC
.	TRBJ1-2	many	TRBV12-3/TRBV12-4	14	CASSGGDLDYGHTF	TGTGCCAGCAGCGGCGGGGACCTCGACTATGGCCACACCTTC
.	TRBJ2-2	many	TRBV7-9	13	CANQYGNTGELFF	TGTGCCAACCAGTATGGGAACACCGGGGAGCTGTTTTTT
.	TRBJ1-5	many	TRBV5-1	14	CASSLGQAQEPQHF	TGCGCCAGCAGCTTGGGACAGGCGCAGGAGCCCCAGCATTTT
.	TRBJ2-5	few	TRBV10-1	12	CASSGTCETQYF	TGCGCCAGCAGTGGGACTTGCGAGACCCAGTACTTC
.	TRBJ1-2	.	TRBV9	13	CASSVDHNYGYTF	TGTGCCAGCAGCGTAGACCACAATTATGGCTACACCTTC
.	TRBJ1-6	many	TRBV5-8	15	CASSLRVDSGSPLHF	TGTGCCAGCAGCTTGAGGGTGGATTCGGGGTCACCCCTCCACTTT
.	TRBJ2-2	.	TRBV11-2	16	CASSSRRRQATGELFF	TGTGCCAGCAGCTCTAGAAGGAGGCAGGCCACCGGGGAGCTGTTTTTT
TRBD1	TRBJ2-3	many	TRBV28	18	CASKLLTGATSSTDTQYF	TGTGCCAGCAAGCTACTCACAGGGGCAACCTCTAGCACAGATACGCAGTATTTT
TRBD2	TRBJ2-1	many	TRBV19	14	CASSIWTRGNEQFF	TGTGCCAGTAGTATATGGACTAGGGGCAATGAGCAGTTCTTC
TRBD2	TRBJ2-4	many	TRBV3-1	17	CASSQDTLAGPKNIQYF	TGTGCCAGCAGCCAAGACACTCTAGCGGGACCCAAAAACATTCAGTACTTC
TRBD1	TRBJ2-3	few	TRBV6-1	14	CASGQGASTDTQYF	TGTGCCAGCGGACAGGGGGCCTCCACAGATACGCAGTATTTT
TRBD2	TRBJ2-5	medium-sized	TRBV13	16	CASSQGLAGGQETQYF	TGTGCCAGCAGCCAGGGACTAGCGGGGGGGCAAGAGACCCAGTACTTC
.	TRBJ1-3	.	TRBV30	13	CAWSRGSGNTIYF	TGTGCCTGGAGCAGGGGCTCTGGAAACACCATATATTTT
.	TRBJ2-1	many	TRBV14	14	CASSQGQLHNEQFF	TGTGCCAGCAGCCAAGGGCAGCTCCACAATGAGCAGTTCTTC
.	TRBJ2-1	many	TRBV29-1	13	CSVGAGALNEQFF	TGCAGCGTCGGGGCCGGCGCTTTGAATGAGCAGTTCTTC
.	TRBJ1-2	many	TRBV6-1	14	CASRAGDILDGYTF	TGTGCCAGCAGGGCGGGGGACATCCTTGATGGCTACACCTTC
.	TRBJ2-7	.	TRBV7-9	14	CASSLMYSSYEQYF	TGTGCCAGCAGCTTAATGTACAGCTCCTACGAGCAGTACTTC
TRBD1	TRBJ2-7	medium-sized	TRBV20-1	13	CSARPDREYEQYF	TGCAGTGCTAGACCGGACAGGGAGTACGAGCAGTACTTC
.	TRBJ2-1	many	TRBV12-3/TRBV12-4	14	CASSALTGYNEQFF	TGTGCCAGCAGTGCTCTAACAGGGTACAATGAGCAGTTCTTC
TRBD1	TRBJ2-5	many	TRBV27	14	CASSDRGGQETQYF	TGTGCCAGCAGTGACAGGGGTGGCCAAGAGACCCAGTACTTC
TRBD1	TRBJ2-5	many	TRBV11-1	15	CASSPGTAYQETQYF	TGTGCCAGCAGTCCCGGGACAGCGTACCAAGAGACCCAGTACTTC
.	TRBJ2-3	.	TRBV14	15	CASSPRTSGTDTQYF	TGTGCCAGCAGCCCCAGGACGTCCGGCACAGATACGCAGTATTTT
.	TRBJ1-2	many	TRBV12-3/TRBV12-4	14	CASRTSRRTYGYTF	TGTGCCAGCAGGACCTCACGGAGGACTTATGGCTACACCTTC